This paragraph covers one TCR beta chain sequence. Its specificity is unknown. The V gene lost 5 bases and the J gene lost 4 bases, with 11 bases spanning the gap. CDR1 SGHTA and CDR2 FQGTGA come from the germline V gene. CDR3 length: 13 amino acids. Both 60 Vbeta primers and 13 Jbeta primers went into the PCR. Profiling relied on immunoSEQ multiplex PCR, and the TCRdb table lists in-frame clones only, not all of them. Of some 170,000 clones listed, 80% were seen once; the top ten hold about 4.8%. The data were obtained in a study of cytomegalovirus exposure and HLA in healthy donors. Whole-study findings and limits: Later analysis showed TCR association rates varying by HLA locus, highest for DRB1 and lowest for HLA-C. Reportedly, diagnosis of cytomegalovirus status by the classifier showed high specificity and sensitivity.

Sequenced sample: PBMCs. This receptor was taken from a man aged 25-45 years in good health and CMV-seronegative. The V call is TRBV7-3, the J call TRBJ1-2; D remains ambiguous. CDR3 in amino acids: CASSPDGIYGYTF. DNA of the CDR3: TGTGCCAGCAGCCCAGACGGGATCTATGGCTACACCTTC.